This TCR beta chain was recovered during a study of cytomegalovirus exposure and HLA in healthy donors (TCRdb year 2017). For the study in its entirety: An earlier analysis of some 550 of the donors reported roughly 300 Gb of sequence data and roughly 100 million unique TCR beta sequences from 150 million to 200 million T cells. An early release covering just under 650 HLA-typed donors comprised roughly 300 gigabases of sequencing data and about 90 million unique TCR sequences. Among the roughly 390 genotyped donors, 81% belonged to the genetic ancestry cluster associated with self-reported Caucasian donors. The aim of the study was to test whether cataloging public T cell receptors could identify signatures of past pathogen exposure. The study profiled the T cell repertoires of hundreds of subjects by immunosequencing and related them to cytomegalovirus serostatus. A separate validation cohort of 100 to 150 different subjects was used in addition to the 666-subject first cohort. High-throughput TCR immunosequencing, statistical association of individual TCRs with disease status, and machine learning were combined to predict cytomegalovirus infection status. To study patterns of TCR occurrence, a later analysis re-analyzed previously published TCR beta repertoires from just over 650 donors and added high-resolution HLA genotyping. The later analysis used no new phenotypic data to find candidate immune exposures, relying instead on TCR beta sequences and their occurrence across donors. An earlier analysis of 587 of the donors used high-throughput TCR beta sequencing to judge whether each TCR beta V gene segment behaved as functional or pseudogenic. Alongside the repertoire data, information on donor age, sex, ethnicity and CMV serostatus was compiled. A later genetic analysis used genome-wide SNP genotypes for about 60% of the roughly 700 donors, treating that subset as a discovery cohort. Every discovery cohort repertoire had been produced on one sequencing platform. Both class I and class II loci were covered by HLA typing, at four-digit resolution. The number of typed donors differed by locus: about 629-630 for A, B, C, DRB1 and DQB1; roughly 510 for DQA1; about 600 for DPA1; and some 430 for DPB1. Because of strong linkage in the cohort, 4 to 6 DR-DQ haplotypes were treated as single units for association and clustering. Among 300 to 500 genotyped donors of the cohort, an average of around 250,000 unique TCR beta nucleotide sequences was sequenced per donor, of which 15% to 20% were non-productive.

As regards this clone: The antigen it recognizes is unknown. No much larger clonotype is one base removed from it; base qualities were not supplied.

The library was generated by the immunoSEQ multiplex PCR assay. For the multiplex PCR, a mixture combining 60 forward primers for TCR Vbeta segments and 13 reverse primers for TCR Jbeta segments was used. The CDR3 region of rearranged TCR beta genes was amplified from genomic DNA with a multiplex PCR assay. Amplified TCR beta libraries were sequenced as 87-base-pair reads on the Illumina HiSeq System. The study's own analysis went as follows. A later analysis counted some 74 million unique TCR beta chains across the 550 to 750 repertoires, and roughly 10 million of these chains were shared by at least two donors. To remove PCR and sequencing errors, raw reads were error-corrected and collapsed into unique sequences using a nearest-neighbor algorithm that merged closely related sequences. To assign V, D and J gene segments, CDR3 sequences were aligned to IMGT reference sequences. Each retained sequence needed at least a six-nucleotide match to both a V gene segment and a J gene segment. Rearrangements were classified as productive when the CDR3 lacked stop codons and remained in frame with V and J, and all other rearrangements were classified as non-productive. Following IMGT convention, CDR3 was defined as the stretch from the second conserved V-encoded cysteine up to the conserved J-encoded phenylalanine. The earlier analysis of 587 of the donors excluded any sequence lacking an unambiguous match to a single V gene segment. An earlier analysis of around 600 of the donors classified V segments as functional when productive rearrangements were above 56.7% and as segregating when the standard deviation between donors was above 5%. To diagnose cytomegalovirus status from the catalog of TCR beta chain sequences, a statistical classification framework was built. In a later analysis, TCR nucleotide sequences were compared against IMGT/GENE-DB human TR gene sequences so that V and J genes could be assigned. In a later analysis, CDR3 sequences and most-parsimonious VDJ recombination scenarios were assigned using the TCRdist pipeline. In a later analysis, every TCR beta chain was defined by the combination of its CDR3 amino acid sequence and its V-gene family, and reads without a unique V-gene family were dropped. As a way to deal with suspected cross-contamination and a sequencing artifact, a later analysis dropped 592 nucleotide sequences that were highly shared and had low generation probability. For each public chain, a later analysis derived a clonal expansion index from normalized ranks of inferred template counts within each repertoire. A later analysis computed generation probabilities with a VDJ recombination model fitted to out-of-frame rearrangements, and checked the results against IGoR. In a later analysis, TCR-TCR, TCR-HLA and TCR-CMV co-occurrence was scored with hypergeometric tests, and a repertoire-size bias correction was applied to TCR pairs. False discovery rates were estimated in a later analysis by permuting HLA or CMV assignments 20 times. In a later analysis, co-occurring TCRs were grouped using DBSCAN, with TCRdist sequence similarity added in when clustering inside HLA-allele-positive subsets. Repertoires with fewer than 30,000 or more than 120,000 public chains were left out of co-occurrence clustering, as were a handful of repertoires with anomalous nucleotide sharing. TCRdb took over this immuneACCESS table, retaining in-frame rearrangements with V and J assigned. Such tables are incomplete; in checked studies, under half of the missing clones stem from an unresolved V gene, and the remainder is unexplained. V and J calls plus clone size are reproduced from that table; the DNA served to infer D and trimming. Counted in this sample were 75,000 to 95,000 clones; under 80% of them appeared once. The ten largest clonotypes hold about an eighth of the sample.

Study-wide findings and limitations: According to the authors, the approach could potentially be generalized to other disease states and immunological phenotypes. Cytomegalovirus status was reported to be diagnosed by the classifier with high specificity and sensitivity in both the original and validation cohorts. CMV serostatus was the only immune exposure information available for the cohort. In a later genetic analysis, fewer N-insertions in productive TCRs were reported among donors in an Asian-associated ancestry cluster than the roughly 700-donor mean. Roughly uniform sequencing depth across donors was assumed in presence/absence analyses, although this assumption may not hold. Specific HLA alleles were associated with 15,000 to 20,000 TCR beta sequences at a false discovery rate of 0.05 in a later analysis. In a later analysis, TCR association rates were found to vary across HLA loci, with the most associated TCRs seen for DRB1 alleles and the fewest for HLA-C alleles. The study listed 164 TCR beta chains as associated with cytomegalovirus. Some 16 rarely observed V segments, including chromosome 9 orphons, were excluded from the earlier analysis of several hundred of the donors because counts were too low. A group of highly shared sequence variants was considered likely to be a technical artifact of the sequencing pipeline. Strong co-occurrence of HLA alleles, especially DR and DQ, made assigning TCR associations to individual alleles difficult. According to a later analysis, most CMV-associated TCR beta chains appeared to be HLA-restricted, and the HLA associations seemed to be driven largely by CMV exposure. Linkage disequilibrium might explain the correlated functional status among segregating V segments, but an unknown experimental factor could not be ruled out. In vitro tests confirmed that three of the cytomegalovirus-associated TCR beta chains recognize cytomegalovirus antigens. Most TCR sequences were seen in very few donors, while some public TCRs were found in many individuals. Compared with equally common non-associated chains, HLA-associated TCR beta chains in a later analysis were more clonally expanded and had lower generation probabilities. An earlier analysis of 450 to 750 of the donors showed that most TCR beta V segments appeared in productive rearrangements either about 87% or about 30% of the time, which broadly matched IMGT annotations. This cohort had only TCR beta chains sequenced, and the lack of alpha or paired-chain data limited which features could be detected. In a later genetic analysis, a missense DCLRE1C variant was associated with V-gene and J-gene trimming of TCR beta chains, and the association was replicated in an independent cohort. According to a later analysis, parvovirus B19, influenza, CMV and Epstein-Barr virus appeared linked to several top co-occurrence clusters. Because HLA typing was missing for some donors at each locus, association tests included only the typed subset. A further reported finding was that TCR beta sequences accurately predicted the HLA-A and HLA-B alleles for most subjects in the first cohort.

The cohort consisted of 666 healthy bone marrow donors. All cohort members were sampled while nominally healthy, although unrecorded immune exposures were likely present. Of the 650 to 700 cohort members, 250 to 300 had positive CMV serostatus and 350 to 450 had negative CMV serostatus, and CMV serostatus was not recorded for the donor. A peripheral blood sample was provided by each donor, and peripheral blood mononuclear cells were used for TCR beta sequencing. The Qiagen DNeasy Blood Extraction Kit was used to extract genomic DNA from the blood cell samples. This TCR came from a human donor in good health. Sequencing was carried out using PBMCs.

The CDR3 protein is CASSFRTADPYEQYF. DNA sequence: TGCGCCAGCAGCTTCAGGACTGCTGATCCCTACGAGCAGTACTTC. The chain uses TRBV5-1 and TRBJ2-7; a tentative D match to TRBD2 spans 5 bases. The CDR3, from cysteine to phenylalanine, totals 15 residues. Only the CDR3 DNA is retained, 45 bases long and in frame from the first base. In the germline V gene, CDR1 corresponds to SGHRS and CDR2 to YFSETQ. The V and J ends are trimmed by 2 bases and 2 bases, leaving 14 bases between them.